This is a list of T cell receptor beta chains from one sample in a study of post-analysis software for immune sequencing data. MiXCR was run by TCRdb on the PCR reads, yielding one entry per CDR3 protein. The profile shows some 160,000 distinct CDR3 sequences, roughly 40% of them singletons. The source was blood, collected after autologous hematopoietic stem cell transplantation. The receptors shown here come from a girl between 10 and 17 years old with multiple sclerosis. The CDR3 runs from the conserved cysteine through the conserved F or W. The D gene is left open where the match is weak. Clone size is not always given. Where it is, it says once, few, many or a class for expanded clones.

TRBV2	TRBJ2-1	NA	NA	CASSGDGLPSYAEQFF	TGCGCCAGCAGTGGCGACGGGCTCCCGAGTTACGCTGAGCAGTTCTTC
TRBV6-6	TRBJ1-5	NA	NA	CASSYSRGNQPQHF	TGTGCCAGCAGTTACTCCCGGGGGAATCAGCCCCAGCATTTT
TRBV6-5	TRBJ2-1	NA	TRBD2	CASSYSLAGGNEQFF	TGTGCCAGCAGTTACTCGCTAGCGGGAGGTAATGAGCAGTTCTTC
TRBV28	TRBJ2-5	NA	NA	CASSRGTERQETQYF	TGTGCCAGCAGCCGCGGGACAGAGAGACAAGAGACCCAGTACTTC
TRBV20-1	TRBJ2-1	NA	NA	CSARRAGFYNEQFF	TGCAGTGCTAGAAGGGCGGGATTCTACAATGAGCAGTTCTTC
TRBV12-3/TRBV12-4	TRBJ2-1	NA	NA	CASSTRFSYNEQFF	TGTGCCAGCAGTACTAGATTTTCCTACAATGAGCAGTTCTTC
TRBV6-6	TRBJ2-5	NA	NA	CASSPSSGTQYF	TGTGCCAGCAGCCCTTCGAGTGGGACCCAGTACTTC
TRBV4-3	TRBJ2-1	few	TRBD2	CASSPTLAGVVYNEQFF	TGCGCCAGCAGCCCCACACTAGCGGGAGTCGTCTACAATGAGCAGTTCTTC
TRBV29-1	TRBJ1-2	NA	NA	CSVDGGLGYTF	TGCAGCGTTGACGGGGGGCTGGGCTACACCTTC
TRBV27	TRBJ2-7	NA	NA	CASSFKFPRDNSYEQYF	TGTGCCAGCAGTTTTAAGTTCCCGCGGGACAACTCCTACGAGCAGTACTTC
TRBV10-3	TRBJ1-4	once	NA	CAISESGEKLFF	TGTGCCATCAGTGAATCAGGCGAAAAACTGTTTTTT
TRBV27	TRBJ2-7	few	TRBD1	CASSLTRGYEQYF	TGTGCCAGCAGTTTAACCAGGGGGTACGAGCAGTACTTC
TRBV18	TRBJ2-1	NA	NA	CASSPLHRGSSYNEQFF	TGTGCCAGCTCACCCCTTCATAGGGGCAGCTCCTACAATGAGCAGTTCTTC
TRBV5-6	TRBJ2-3	few	NA	CASSFWGGAADTQYF	TGTGCCAGCAGCTTTTGGGGGGGCGCAGCAGATACGCAGTATTTT
TRBV12-3/TRBV12-4	TRBJ2-7	NA	TRBD1	CASSTGTGGDEQYF	TGTGCCAGCAGTACCGGGACAGGGGGTGACGAGCAGTACTTC
TRBV24-1	TRBJ2-1	NA	TRBD2	CATSDPLRRGRNNEQFF	TGTGCCACCAGTGATCCGCTACGGCGCGGGAGGAATAATGAGCAGTTCTTC
TRBV29-1	TRBJ2-6	NA	NA	CSVHSGGTNVLTF	TGCAGCGTTCACAGCGGTGGGACCAACGTCCTGACTTTC
TRBV18	TRBJ2-1	NA	TRBD2	CASSPPSGRGNEQFF	TGTGCCAGCTCACCACCTAGCGGGAGGGGCAATGAGCAGTTCTTC
TRBV5-6	TRBJ2-1	NA	TRBD1	CASRSPVGGIDNEQFF	TGTGCCAGCAGAAGCCCCGTAGGGGGCATCGACAATGAGCAGTTCTTC
TRBV28	TRBJ2-2	NA	TRBD2	CASSSPLTSGSRELFF	TGTGCCAGCAGTTCCCCTCTGACTAGCGGGAGCCGGGAGCTGTTTTTT
TRBV30	TRBJ2-7	few	TRBD2	CAWRTGTSDHEQYF	TGTGCCTGGAGGACCGGGACTAGCGACCACGAGCAGTACTTC
TRBV7-2	TRBJ2-5	few	TRBD2	CASSLASGGPQETQYF	TGTGCCAGCAGCTTAGCCAGCGGGGGGCCCCAAGAGACCCAGTACTTC
TRBV7-2	TRBJ2-1	NA	TRBD2	CASSYIAGEHNEQFF	TGTGCCAGCAGCTATATAGCGGGAGAGCACAATGAGCAGTTCTTC
TRBV3-1	TRBJ2-7	NA	TRBD2	CASSPRTSPNEQYF	TGTGCCAGCAGCCCTCGGACTAGTCCCAACGAGCAGTACTTC
TRBV28	TRBJ2-7	NA	NA	CASADNGSSYGQYF	TGTGCCAGCGCGGACAACGGGAGCTCCTACGGGCAGTACTTC